The clone carrying this TCR beta chain was seen ten or more times. Antigen unknown. This specimen comes from a study of Graves' ophthalmopathy and Graves' hyperthyroidism. Study conclusions and caveats: Detected in blood as well were most expanded thyroid clonotypes with frequency above 0.001.

Trimming removed 3 bases from V and 10 bases from J, with 27 bases in between. Per germline, CDR1 DFQATT and CDR2 SNEGSKA (reference sequence). The CDR3 extends over 16 amino acids. For repertoire sequencing, the TCR beta CDR3 regions were amplified from RNA transcripts. First-round RT-PCR employed HTBI primers, with a second-round multiplex PCR after it. TCRdb fed the multiplex PCR reads into MiXCR, producing one record per CDR3 protein. The sample lists fewer than 600,000 distinct CDR3 sequences, around 14% occurring once. This clonotype originated in a woman under 40 with Graves' ophthalmopathy. The sequencing sample was made of blood. This chain uses TRBV20-1 with TRBJ2-5; possible D gene TRBD1, 6 bases. DNA for the CDR3: TGCAGTGCTAGGCTTGGACAGCCCTCGGGGTCCGTGCGCCAGTACTTC. Translation: CSARLGQPSGSVRQYF.